This T cell receptor beta chain was sequenced during a study of T cells after yellow fever vaccination. At the level of the study: Where fractions had low cell numbers, libraries were prepared from them with the SMART-Seq v4 Ultra Low Input RNA kit.

General study points: A large majority of primary-vaccination clones showed up again after the booster (approximately 95% CD4, about 87% CD8).

Template-switching 5'RACE yielded the TCR cDNA; a universal primer site and UMIs were added in the process. One entry per CDR3 protein results from TCRdb running MiXCR on the 5' RACE reads. The table has 300,000 to 400,000 distinct CDR3 sequences, 6.2% seen once; the top ten hold about 15%. CDR1 and CDR2 from the germline V gene are SGHRS and YFSETQ. The CDR3 loop spans 15 amino acids. V lost 0 bases and J lost 8, with 15 bases in between. Concerning this clonotype itself: Its antigen is unknown.

V gene TRBV5-1 combines with J gene TRBJ1-5, with D possibly being TRBD1 (5 bases). The clonotype comes from a young man who received the YFV17D yellow fever vaccine. Specimen: PBMCs, collected 5 days after the yellow fever booster vaccination. The CDR3 DNA sequence: TGCGCCAGCAGCTTGGATGGCAGGGTGGCAGAGCCCCAGCATTTT. Translation gives CASSLDGRVAEPQHF.